Listed here is a single T cell receptor (beta chain). What it recognizes is unknown. Measured with immunoSEQ multiplex PCR; TCRdb has only the in-frame clones, and not every one. The sample holds 56,000 or so clones, 75% seen once. The sample comes from a study of a mutant IDH1 vaccine in newly diagnosed glioma. About the research overall: Patients received vaccination from 4-6 weeks after radiotherapy alone, or with temozolomide cycles. Treated patients were roughly 62% male, around 40% female, mean age around 40 years.

J gave up 5 bases and V 2 bases, and 18 bases lay outside the gene matches. The germline V gene has CDR1 SEHNR and CDR2 FQNEAQ (reference sequence). This CDR3 contains 18 residues. This sample's time point: week 47, end of study. Vaccination used 300 ug of mutant IDH1 20-mer peptide per dose, with topical imiquimod. The sample in question was PBMCs, obtained from a glioma patient whose treatment included an IDH1 peptide vaccine. The chain joins TRBV7-9 to TRBJ2-7; 7 bases align to TRBD2. The receptor's source is a man in his fifties or sixties with glioma. CDR3: CASSLPNGSGTAGDEQYF. Here the CDR3 DNA reads TGTGCCAGCAGCTTACCTAACGGCTCAGGGACCGCGGGGGACGAGCAGTACTTC.